This note documents a single T cell receptor beta chain sequence. The antigen is unknown. Sorting produced populations that all topped 95% purity. This specimen belongs to a study of beta chain features in type 1 diabetes. Study information: Age, gender and cell yields were similar between patients and healthy donors. Study conclusions and caveats: Among patients with Type 1 diabetes, TCRB CDR3s were moderately but significantly shorter in every one of the four CD4+ subsets.

Per the germline V gene, CDR1 is LGHNA and CDR2 is YSLEER. V was trimmed by 4 bases and J by 6 bases, leaving 15 bases between them. This CDR3 contains 14 residues. Isolated RNA was reverse transcribed in full, so expressed TCRB transcripts were sequenced. This table comes from immunoSEQ multiplex PCR, and its TCRdb copy is limited to in-frame clones, with some not included. The sample lists about 620,000 clones, around 16% seen once, with around 0.1% in the top ten. This chain links TRBV4-3 with TRBJ1-1; D is perhaps TRBD1 (6 bases). Input material: naive CD4+ T cells from blood. This sequence was found in a man younger than 35 in good health. CDR3 loop: CASSREGVRSEAFF. Written as DNA, the CDR3 is TGCGCCAGCAGCCGGGAGGGGGTACGGTCTGAAGCTTTCTTT.